These 32 T cell receptor beta chains originate from one sample sequenced in a study of blood T cell repertoires in COVID-19. Repertoires were generated with immunoSEQ multiplex PCR, while TCRdb's copy carries only in-frame clones and drops some. The sample includes roughly 520,000 clones, more than 75% seen only once; the top ten take 1.5% to 2%. The sequenced material came from PBMCs or T cells enriched from blood (not recorded which). The source of these receptors is a woman between 40 and 50 years old who had recovered from COVID-19.

This clone was observed once. The J gene is TRBJ1-1, the V gene TRBV11-2; D gene ambiguous. The ends were cut back, 1 base at V and 4 bases at J, with 10 bases in the middle. Germline CDR1 and CDR2: SGHAT and FQNNGV. The CDR3 spans 14 residues. The CDR3 sequence: CASSLGLGGTEAFF. DNA of the CDR3: TGTGCCAGCAGCTTAGGGCTTGGTGGCACTGAAGCTTTCTTT.

The chain is built from TRBV4-1 and TRBJ2-1, with TRBD1 matching over 11 bases. Per germline, CDR1 MGHRA and CDR2 YSYEKL. Germline trimming cut 6 bases from V and 5 bases from J; bases unmatched to any gene: 3. The CDR3 length is 14 residues. CDR3 amino acids: CASRRDRGNNEQFF. The CDR3, as DNA: TGCGCCAGCAGACGGGACAGGGGGAACAATGAGCAGTTCTTC.

This chain links TRBV7-2 with TRBJ1-5; a possible D gene is TRBD1 (5 bases). The CDR3 contains 15 residues. V dropped 1 base and J dropped 1 base, with 8 bases sitting between them. The V gene's germline CDR1 is SGHTA and CDR2 FQGNSA. DNA of the CDR3: TGTGCCAGCAGCTTAGGACAGTTCAGCAATCAGCCCCAGCATTTT. The encoded protein is CASSLGQFSNQPQHF.

V usage is TRBV5-4 and J usage is TRBJ1-1; D gene unclear. The CDR3 covers 15 residues. Trimming cost V 6 bases and J 1 base, with 16 bases left between them. Germline values: CDR1 SGHNT, CDR2 YYREEE (reference sequence). CDR3: CASTQVQAGNTEAFF. The CDR3 region has the DNA TGTGCCAGCACCCAAGTTCAGGCAGGGAACACTGAAGCTTTCTTT.

The V gene is TRBV7-9, the J gene TRBJ1-1; tentatively, D is TRBD1 (6 bases). In germline, CDR1 is SEHNR, CDR2 FQNEAQ (reference sequence). V lost 5 bases and J lost 0, with 10 bases in between. The CDR3 loop spans 14 amino acids. CDR3 amino acids: CASSHGTLNTEAFF. DNA for the CDR3: TGTGCCAGCAGCCACGGGACACTGAACACTGAAGCTTTCTTT. Looking up the rest from reference TRBV7-9 and TRBJ1-1 gives the full variable domain: DTGVSQNPRHKITKRGQNVTFRCDPISEHNRLYWYRQTLGQGPEFLTYFQNEAQLEKSRLLSDRFSAERPKGSFSTLEIQRTEQGDSAMYLCASSHGTLNTEAFFGQGTRLTVV.

The chain has TRBV10-3 and TRBJ1-4; 8 bases map to TRBD1. Looked up from germline, CDR1 is ENHRY and CDR2 is SYGVKD. The CDR3 consists of 13 residues. Trimming cost V 9 bases and J 12 bases; bases outside gene matches: 12. CDR3 protein: CAISGQVPGELFF. The CDR3 nucleotides read TGTGCCATTTCGGGACAGGTGCCCGGAGAACTGTTTTTT.

Only one count was recorded for this clone. The chain carries TRBV11-2 and TRBJ1-2; 9 nucleotides align to TRBD1. Trimming at V came to 2 bases and at J to 4 bases, leaving 5 bases not matched to a gene. The CDR3 has 15 amino acids. Per the germline V gene, CDR1 is SGHAT and CDR2 is FQNNGV. CDR3 residues: CASSLTGQGLYGYTF. CDR3 DNA sequence: TGTGCCAGCAGCTTAACGGGACAGGGCCTCTATGGCTACACCTTC.

In nucleotides, the CDR3 is TGTGCCAGCAGTCCAGGGGGCTTCACTGAAGCTTTCTTT. Amino acids: CASSPGGFTEAFF. V gene TRBV12-3 or TRBV12-4 combines with J gene TRBJ1-1, with TRBD1 matching 8 bases. This CDR3 is built from 13 residues. After removal of 5 bases from V and 4 bases from J, the junction contained 3 bases not matched to a gene.

J is TRBJ1-1 and V is TRBV14; possibly TRBD1 for D (6 bases). CDR3 size: 13 residues. Between the trimmed V and J ends, which lost 4 bases and 5 bases, there was a span of 11 bases. The V gene's germline CDR1 is SGHDN and CDR2 FVKESK. The CDR3 is CASSLQGGTEAFF. The CDR3 nucleotides are TGTGCCAGCAGCCTTCAAGGGGGAACTGAAGCTTTCTTT.

The chain combines TRBV11-3 with TRBJ2-7; possibly TRBD2 for D (8 bases). There are 16 residues in the CDR3. V was cut by 5 bases and J by 3 bases, with 20 bases left in between. Germline V gene data show CDR1 as SGHNT and CDR2 as YENEEA. Written as DNA, the CDR3 is TGTGCCAGCAGCCCTAGGGGGCGCGGGGGGTTCTACGAGCAGTACTTC. It specifies CASSPRGRGGFYEQYF.

The chain couples TRBV10-1 to TRBJ2-7; 14 bases match TRBD2. The CDR3 sequence is 23 residues long. Germline V gene data show CDR1 as WNHNN and CDR2 as SYGVQD (reference sequence). The J segment lost 4 bases and the V segment lost 0 bases, leaving 23 bases of the junction unmatched. The DNA of the CDR3 is TGCGCCAGCAGTGAGTCGGCCCCCCGCCGGGGGAGACTAGCGGGAGGGCCTGTATACGAGCAGTACTTC. This encodes CASSESAPRRGRLAGGPVYEQYF.

The chain is built from TRBV2 and TRBJ1-6, with D perhaps matching TRBD1 (5 bases). Trimming left V 6 bases short and J 14 bases short, with 17 bases between. The CDR3 is made up of 13 amino acids. Germline CDR1 and CDR2: SNHLY and FYNNEI. CDR3 bases: TGTGCCAGCAGCGGGGACGGGGGGAATTCCCTCCACTTT. This codes for CASSGDGGNSLHF.

The chain employs TRBV5-8 and TRBJ2-1; 13 bases fit TRBD2. Germline trimming cut 3 bases from V and 8 bases from J; bases unmatched to any gene: 8. CDR1 is SGHTS, CDR2 YDEGEE, per germline. The length of the CDR3 is 16 residues. CDR3 sequence reads: CASSSGLAGLVDEQFF. As DNA, the CDR3 is TGTGCCAGCAGCTCGGGACTAGCGGGACTCGTTGATGAGCAGTTCTTC.

This clone was found a few times. This rearrangement joins TRBV10-3 to TRBJ1-2; 11 bases match TRBD1. This CDR3 comprises 16 residues. V was pared by 6 bases and J by 6 bases, with 12 bases of the junction left unmatched. The germline gives CDR1 ENHRY, CDR2 SYGVKD. The CDR3 DNA is TGTGCCATCAGGGGACAGGGGGTAAGGACATCGGATGGCTACACCTTC. Its translation: CAIRGQGVRTSDGYTF.

CDR3 sequence (DNA): TGTGCCAGTAGTACGCCGGGACAGGGGGCAGTCGGGGAGCTGTTTTTT. Protein product: CASSTPGQGAVGELFF. The chain combines TRBV19 with TRBJ2-2; 12 bases align to TRBD1. Trimming cost V 4 bases and J 7 bases; bases outside gene matches: 7. CDR1 is LNHDA and CDR2 is SQIVND in the germline V gene (reference sequence). The CDR3 length is 16 residues.

The chain links TRBV5-1 to TRBJ2-6; maybe TRBD2 (6 bases). CDR1 SGHRS and CDR2 YFSETQ come from the germline V gene. The V end was cut by 4 bases, the J end by 2 bases, with 16 bases between. The CDR3 spans 17 residues. CDR3 residues: CASSPGPGGTGANVLTF. The CDR3 nucleotides are TGCGCCAGCAGCCCAGGGCCTGGGGGGACTGGGGCCAACGTCCTGACTTTC.

This sequence joins TRBV5-4 and TRBJ1-1, with D unclear. Trimming took 4 bases from V and 2 from J, leaving 18 bases between them. The CDR3 has 16 amino acids. Germline V gene data show CDR1 as SGHNT and CDR2 as YYREEE (reference sequence). DNA for the CDR3: TGTGCCAGCAGCATCTCCCGGGGAATTTTAAACACTGAAGCTTTCTTT. Translated: CASSISRGILNTEAFF.

This sequence joins TRBV6-4 and TRBJ1-1, with D perhaps TRBD1 (6 bases). The CDR3 extends over 14 amino acids. Germline lookup yields CDR1 MRHNA and CDR2 SNTAGT. Trimming left V 6 bases short and J 4 bases short, with 15 bases between. The CDR3 DNA follows: TGTGCCAGCAGGGAAACAGGGCCCGGCACTGAAGCTTTCTTT. This encodes CASRETGPGTEAFF.

This clone was counted once. The chain is built from TRBV15 and TRBJ2-1, with 8 positions matching TRBD2. Trimming removed 1 base from V and 9 bases from J; junction bases left unmatched: 14. The germline V gene encodes CDR1 LNHNV and CDR2 YYDKDF (reference sequence). This CDR3 contains 17 residues. As DNA, the CDR3 is TGTGCCACCAGCAGAGCTATAAGCGGGAGCCCCTACGTTGAGCAGTTCTTC. This encodes CATSRAISGSPYVEQFF. The whole variable domain, filled in from reference TRBV15 and TRBJ2-1, reads DAMVIQNPRYQVTQFGKPVTLSCSQTLNHNVMYWYQQKSSQAPKLLFHYYDKDFNNEADTPDNFQSRRPNTSFCFLDIRSPGLGDTAMYLCATSRAISGSPYVEQFFGPGTRLTVL.

This chain connects TRBV13 to TRBJ2-5, with TRBD1 matching 8 bases. The CDR3 sequence is 14 residues long. From germline, CDR1 is PRHDT and CDR2 FYEKMQ (reference sequence). The V and J ends lost 3 bases and 4 bases, in that order; junction bases with no gene match: 4. The CDR3 DNA reads TGTGCCAGCAGCTTCCGGGACAGGCGAGAGACCCAGTACTTC. Translated: CASSFRDRRETQYF.

A few counts support this clone. The chain has TRBV7-8 and TRBJ2-4; the match to TRBD1 covers 8 bases. V lost 5 bases and J lost 7; bases outside the gene matches: 7. The length of the CDR3 is 14 residues. Germline V gives CDR1 SGHVS, CDR2 FQNEAQ. The CDR3 nucleotides are TGTGCCAGCAGCCCAACGACAGGGGCGAACATTCAGTACTTC. It specifies CASSPTTGANIQYF.

V usage is TRBV19 and J usage is TRBJ1-1; D ambiguous. The CDR3 consists of 16 residues. Germline V gene lookup returns CDR1 LNHDA and CDR2 SQIVND (reference sequence). The V end lost 7 bases, the J end lost 3 bases, and 21 bases lay between the germline ends. CDR3 nucleotide sequence: TGTGCCAGTACCGCCACCTGGGCCACGGTGGACACTGAAGCTTTCTTT. Translating gives CASTATWATVDTEAFF.

The chain recombines TRBV6-1 with TRBJ2-1; D is perhaps TRBD1 (6 bases). The CDR3 loop spans 16 amino acids. V dropped 4 bases and J dropped 0 bases, with 13 bases sitting between them. Germline loops: CDR1 MNHNS, CDR2 SASEGT. The CDR3 loop is CASSAQGLSSYNEQFF. For the CDR3, the DNA is TGTGCCAGCAGTGCACAGGGCCTGAGCTCCTACAATGAGCAGTTCTTC.

This chain uses TRBV7-2 with TRBJ1-3; TRBD1 might be the D (5 bases). This CDR3 spans 14 amino acids. The germline V gene encodes CDR1 SGHTA and CDR2 FQGNSA. V was shortened by 5 bases and J by 8 bases, with 16 bases between the two germline ends. The CDR3 loop is CASSPGLHPDTIYF. In DNA, the CDR3 is TGTGCCAGCAGCCCGGGACTACACCCGGACACCATATATTTT.

The chain joins TRBV3-1 (or the pseudogene TRBV3-2) to TRBJ2-5, with a tentative D call TRBD2 (5 bases). V was clipped by 4 bases and J by 3 bases, with 12 bases between them. This CDR3 has 14 residues. Per the germline V gene, CDR1 is LGHDT and CDR2 is YNNKEL (reference sequence). The CDR3, as DNA: TGTGCCAGCAGCCGGCGGGTAGCCGAAGAGACCCAGTACTTC. Translated, it gives CASSRRVAEETQYF.

This chain connects TRBV4-1 to TRBJ1-3, with no clear D. The V gene lost 0 bases and the J gene lost 6 bases, with 15 bases spanning the gap. This CDR3 is 16 amino acids long. Germline V lookup: CDR1 MGHRA, CDR2 YSYEKL. The DNA for the CDR3 is TGCGCCAGCAGCCAAGAGTCCGAGCTTCTTTTAAACACCATATATTTT. Residues: CASSQESELLLNTIYF.

The rearrangement uses TRBV5-8 and TRBJ2-7, with TRBD2 matching 7 bases. CDR1 is SGHTS, CDR2 YDEGEE, per germline. This CDR3 comprises 15 residues. Losses at the gene ends were 1 base for V and 2 bases for J; bases not matched to a gene: 6. CDR3: CASSLFTGGTYEQYF. In nucleotides, the CDR3 is TGTGCCAGCAGCTTGTTTACGGGAGGTACCTACGAGCAGTACTTC. Drawing the rest from reference TRBV5-8 and TRBJ2-7, the complete variable domain is EAGVTQSPTHLIKTRGQQATLRCSPISGHTSVYWYQQALGLGLQFLLWYDEGEERNRGNFPPRFSGRQFPNYSSELNVNALELEDSALYLCASSLFTGGTYEQYFGPGTRLTVT.

The chain links TRBV29-1 to TRBJ1-4; 7 bases agree with TRBD1. The CDR3 sequence is 12 residues long. Germline-derived CDR1 and CDR2 are SQVTM and ANQGSEA. V trimming: 4 bases; J trimming: 7 bases; junction bases outside the gene matches: 3. CDR3 in amino acids: CSVATGSEKLFF. The DNA for the CDR3 is TGCAGCGTTGCGACAGGGAGTGAAAAACTGTTTTTT.

The chain carries TRBV27 and TRBJ2-7; no reliable D call. The CDR3 contains 15 residues. V lost 0 bases to trimming and J lost 6 bases, with 15 bases between them. From germline, CDR1 is MNHEY and CDR2 SMNVEV (reference sequence). This CDR3 reads CASSLSVASLSEQYF. For the CDR3, the DNA is TGTGCCAGCAGTTTATCGGTAGCTTCGTTGTCCGAGCAGTACTTC.

The chain joins TRBV7-2 to TRBJ1-1; 7 nucleotides match TRBD1. Losses at the gene ends were 4 bases for V and 4 bases for J; bases not matched to a gene: 12. The V gene's germline CDR1 is SGHTA and CDR2 FQGNSA. CDR3 length equals 16 residues. CDR3 DNA: TGTGCCAGCAGCTCCCCCTGGACAGGAAGAGGCACTGAAGCTTTCTTT. Protein sequence: CASSSPWTGRGTEAFF.

This clone has a single count. The rearrangement links TRBV7-6 to TRBJ2-2; 9 bases are a match to TRBD1. The CDR3 consists of 16 residues. CDR1 and CDR2 from the germline V gene are SGHVS and FNYEAQ. The trim removed 5 bases at V and 2 bases at J, leaving 6 bases unmatched. CDR3 bases: TGTGCCAGCAGCCTACAGGGGGCCACTAACACCGGGGAGCTGTTTTTT. This translates into CASSLQGATNTGELFF.

The gene calls are TRBV7-9 and TRBJ1-5; 7 bases align to TRBD1. This CDR3 has 14 residues. Trimming removed 5 bases from V and 3 bases from J; junction bases left unmatched: 4. Per the germline V gene, CDR1 is SEHNR and CDR2 is FQNEAQ (reference sequence). The CDR3 is CASSVQGNNQPQHF. DNA of the CDR3: TGTGCCAGCAGCGTACAGGGGAACAATCAGCCCCAGCATTTT. Together with reference TRBV7-9 and TRBJ1-5, the CDR3 gives the full variable domain: DTGVSQNPRHKITKRGQNVTFRCDPISEHNRLYWYRQTLGQGPEFLTYFQNEAQLEKSRLLSDRFSAERPKGSFSTLEIQRTEQGDSAMYLCASSVQGNNQPQHFGDGTRLSIL.